This TCR beta chain emerged from a study of blood T cell repertoires in COVID-19. Study context: The United States, Italy and Spain provided the acute and convalescent COVID-19 samples. PBMCs, B-cell-depleted T cells, or T cells were the source of the cDNA or gDNA that made up the material.

Per the authors' pipeline: Quantification of nucleated cells was approximated via reference gene primer amplification. Repertoires were generated with immunoSEQ multiplex PCR, while TCRdb's copy carries only in-frame clones and drops some. V and J calls and clone size are as listed in that table; D and trimming were resolved from the DNA. The table has approximately 170,000 clones, less than 85% seen once; the top ten hold 3.2%. V was trimmed by 4 bases and J by 4 bases, leaving 4 bases between them. Germline V lookup: CDR1 SNHLY, CDR2 FYNNEI. CDR3 size: 11 residues. The sequence derives from a woman in her thirties who had recovered from COVID-19. V and J are TRBV2 and TRBJ1-1; D not certain. Material for sequencing was PBMCs or T cells enriched from blood (not recorded which). The chain's CDR3 is CASSVSTEAFF. In nucleotides, the CDR3 is TGTGCCAGCAGTGTATCCACTGAAGCTTTCTTT. Full variable domain (remainder filled in from reference TRBV2 and TRBJ1-1): EPEVTQTPSHQVTQMGQEVILRCVPISNHLYFYWYRQILGQKVEFLVSFYNNEISEKSEIFDDQFSVERPDGSNFTLKIRSTKLEDSAMYFCASSVSTEAFFGQGTRLTVV.